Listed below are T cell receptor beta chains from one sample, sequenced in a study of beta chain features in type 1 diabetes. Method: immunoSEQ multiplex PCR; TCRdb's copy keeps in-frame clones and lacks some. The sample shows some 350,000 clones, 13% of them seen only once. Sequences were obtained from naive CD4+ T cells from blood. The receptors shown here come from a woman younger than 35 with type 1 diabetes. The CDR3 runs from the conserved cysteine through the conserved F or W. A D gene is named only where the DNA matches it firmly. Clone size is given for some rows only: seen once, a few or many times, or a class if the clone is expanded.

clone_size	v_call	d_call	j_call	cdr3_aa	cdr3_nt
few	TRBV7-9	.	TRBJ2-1	CASSLGTNTYNEQFF	TGTGCCAGCAGCTTAGGGACTAACACGTACAATGAGCAGTTCTTC
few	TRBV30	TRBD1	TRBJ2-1	CAWTTTGSFQFF	TGTGCCTGGACCACGACAGGGTCCTTCCAGTTCTTC
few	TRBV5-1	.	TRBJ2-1	CASSLGQVTYNEQFF	TGCGCCAGCAGCTTGGGGCAGGTAACCTACAATGAGCAGTTCTTC
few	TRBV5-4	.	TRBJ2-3	CASSLAQGSTDTQYF	TGTGCCAGCAGCTTGGCCCAGGGGAGCACAGATACGCAGTATTTT
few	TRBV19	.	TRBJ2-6	CASSLTQGNSGANVLTF	TGTGCCAGTAGTCTTACACAGGGAAACTCTGGGGCCAACGTCCTGACTTTC
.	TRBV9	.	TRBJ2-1	CASSVEWRDEQFF	TGTGCCAGCAGCGTAGAGTGGAGGGATGAGCAGTTCTTC
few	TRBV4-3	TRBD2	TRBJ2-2	CASSSAGGSTGELFF	TGCGCCAGCAGCTCCGCGGGGGGGTCCACCGGGGAGCTGTTTTTT
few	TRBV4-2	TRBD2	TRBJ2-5	CASSQGGTSGFQETQYF	TGTGCCAGCAGCCAGGGTGGGACTAGCGGATTCCAAGAGACCCAGTACTTC
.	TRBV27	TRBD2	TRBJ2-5	CASGGLAGGETQYF	TGTGCCAGCGGGGGACTAGCGGGAGGAGAGACCCAGTACTTC
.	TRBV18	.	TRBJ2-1	CASSPAATSGGRNEQFF	TGTGCCAGCTCACCGGCCGCGACTAGTGGGGGTCGGAATGAGCAGTTCTTC
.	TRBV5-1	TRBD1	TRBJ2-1	CASRGTEEYEQFF	TGCGCCAGCAGAGGGACAGAAGAATATGAGCAGTTCTTC
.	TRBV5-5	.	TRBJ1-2	CASSLEDSHYGYTF	TGTGCCAGCAGCTTGGAAGACAGCCACTATGGCTACACCTTC
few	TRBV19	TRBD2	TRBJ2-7	CASSLDSNVLAGSYEQYF	TGTGCCAGTAGCCTCGACAGCAACGTCCTAGCGGGATCCTACGAGCAGTACTTC
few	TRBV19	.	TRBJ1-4	CASQGIATNEKLFF	TGTGCCTCGCAGGGGATAGCAACTAATGAAAAACTGTTTTTT
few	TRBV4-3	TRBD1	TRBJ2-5	CASSQGTGARETQYF	TGCGCCAGCAGCCAAGGCACAGGGGCTCGAGAGACCCAGTACTTC
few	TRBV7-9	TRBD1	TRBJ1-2	CASSSGQQLGYTF	TGTGCCAGCAGCTCGGGACAGCAACTAGGCTACACCTTC
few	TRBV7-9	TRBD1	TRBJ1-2	CASNPTGGYGYTF	TGTGCCAGCAACCCGACAGGGGGCTATGGCTACACCTTC
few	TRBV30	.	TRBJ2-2	CAWSVSFGGELFF	TGTGCCTGGAGCGTAAGCTTCGGCGGGGAGCTGTTTTTT
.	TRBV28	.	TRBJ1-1	CASSFQGLEAFF	TGTGCCAGCAGTTTTCAGGGACTCGAAGCTTTCTTT
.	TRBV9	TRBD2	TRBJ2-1	CASSVDLRGRSYNEQFF	TGTGCCAGCAGCGTAGATCTCCGCGGGAGGTCCTACAATGAGCAGTTCTTC
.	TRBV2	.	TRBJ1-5	CASSATNSNQPQHF	TGTGCCAGCAGTGCTACTAATAGCAATCAGCCCCAGCATTTT
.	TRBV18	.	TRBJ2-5	CASSPPSGYQETQYF	TGTGCCAGCTCACCACCTTCGGGGTACCAAGAGACCCAGTACTTC
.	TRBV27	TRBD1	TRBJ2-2	CARRDSRAGELFF	TGTGCCAGACGGGACAGTAGGGCCGGGGAGCTGTTTTTT
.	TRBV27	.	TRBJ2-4	CASSLGWEERNIQYF	TGTGCCAGCAGTTTGGGGTGGGAGGAGAGGAACATTCAGTACTTC
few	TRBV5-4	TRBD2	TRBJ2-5	CASSRTSGEQETQYF	TGTGCCAGCAGCCGGACTAGCGGGGAACAAGAGACCCAGTACTTC
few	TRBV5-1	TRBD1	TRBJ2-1	CASSGTGDTYNEQFF	TGCGCCAGCAGCGGAACAGGGGACACCTACAATGAGCAGTTCTTC
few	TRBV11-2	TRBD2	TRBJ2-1	CASAAIAGRGEQFF	TGTGCCAGCGCTGCGATAGCGGGAAGGGGTGAGCAGTTCTTC